Listed here is a single TCR beta chain. Its antigen is unknown. This entry belongs to a study of blood T cells in healthy people across ages. This CDR3 region has 16 residues. The germline gives CDR1 SGHNT, CDR2 YYREEE (reference sequence). V was clipped by 3 bases and J by 2 bases; unmatched bases: 4. Overall study findings and caveats: In the absence of known donor CMV status, changes in expanded clonotypes were possibly confounded. Aged donors had fewer naive CD4+ cells and lower diversity than long-lived donors.

A J-beta primer mix and a sample-barcoded 5' primer were used in a second PCR of about 7 to 12 cycles. Carrying 12 random nucleotides, a template-switch adaptor labeled each individual cDNA molecule. Each CDR3 protein gets one entry after TCRdb re-called the 5' RACE reads with MiXCR. The repertoire consists of 270,000 or so distinct CDR3 sequences, with about 25% occurring once and the leading ten covering about 30%. The sample consisted of blood. The sequence came from a woman in her 70s in good health. The chain couples TRBV5-4 to TRBJ2-6; 8 positions agree with TRBD1. The CDR3 coding sequence is TGTGCCAGCAGCTCCGACAGGGGTGCTGGGGCCAACGTCCTGACTTTC. This codes for CASSSDRGAGANVLTF.